Listed below are T cell receptor beta chains from one sample, sequenced in a study of blood T cell repertoires in COVID-19. Libraries were prepared by immunoSEQ multiplex PCR; TCRdb keeps only in-frame clonotypes and omits some of them. The data contain about 300,000 clones, roughly 86% of them singletons. Sequenced input: PBMCs or T cells enriched from blood (not recorded which). Receptors originate from a woman between 50 and 59 years old who had been exposed to COVID-19. Each CDR3 is given with its conserved first and last residue. D genes are given only for firm matches. Only part of the rows carry a size: once, few, many, or a class if the clone is expanded.

>.|TRBJ2-1|TRBV18|.
TGTGCCAGCTCACCACCCGTTGGGGGGGGCCCGTACAATGAGCAGTTCTTC
CASSPPVGGGPYNEQFF
>few|TRBJ1-6|TRBV27|.
TGTGCCAGCAGTTTTCTCGACAGCAGTTCACCCCTCCACTTT
CASSFLDSSSPLHF
>.|TRBJ2-5|TRBV2|.
TGTGCCAGCTTGTCGGGGGTCGTGGAGACCCAGTACTTC
CASLSGVVETQYF
>.|TRBJ2-3|TRBV11-2|.
TGTGCCAGCAGCTTAACCCAGGGCACAGATACGCAGTATTTT
CASSLTQGTDTQYF
>.|TRBJ2-2|TRBV5-4|.
TGTGCCAGCAGCTTGGCCGGACTTAACACCGGGGAGCTGTTTTTT
CASSLAGLNTGELFF
>.|TRBJ2-3|TRBV21-1|.
TGTGCCAGCAGCACGAAAACGGTAGCCCCAAGCACAGATACGCAGTATTTT
CASSTKTVAPSTDTQYF
>.|TRBJ2-1|TRBV11-2|.
TGTGCCAGCAGCTCATCCCATGGGGGGTACAATGAGCAGTTCTTC
CASSSSHGGYNEQFF
>.|TRBJ1-2|TRBV28|.
TGTGCCAGCAGCCCCGGACATTTGGATGGCTACACCTTC
CASSPGHLDGYTF
>.|TRBJ1-5|TRBV10-3|.
TGTGCCATCAGTGAGTCTGAAGGGGCTAGCAATCAGCCCCAGCATTTT
CAISESEGASNQPQHF
>once|TRBJ2-1|TRBV10-3|.
TGTGCCATCAGTGAGTCAGAGGGTACCGATGAGCAGTTCTTC
CAISESEGTDEQFF
>.|TRBJ1-5|TRBV28|.
TGTGCCAGCAGCCACCCCGCGGCGTATAGCAATCAGCCCCAGCATTTT
CASSHPAAYSNQPQHF
>.|TRBJ2-2|TRBV3-1/TRBV3-2|.
TGTGCCAGCAGCCAAGGGGTGGTAGCTCAGTCCGGGGAGCTGTTTTTT
CASSQGVVAQSGELFF
>.|TRBJ2-1|TRBV7-2|TRBD2
TGTGCCAGCACCCTAGCGGGGGGGCGCGATGAGCAGTTCTTC
CASTLAGGRDEQFF
>.|TRBJ2-7|TRBV7-2|TRBD2
TGTGCCAGCAGCTCCCTAGCGGGCCTCTACGAGCAGTACTTC
CASSSLAGLYEQYF
>.|TRBJ1-5|TRBV4-1|TRBD1
TGCGCCAGCAGCCAAGTGCGGGACCTAGGACAGGCAAATCAGCCCCAGCATTTT
CASSQVRDLGQANQPQHF
>few|TRBJ2-7|TRBV28|.
TGTGCCAGCAGTTTGTTGGGGGCTTCCTACGAGCAGTACTTC
CASSLLGASYEQYF
>.|TRBJ2-7|TRBV25-1|.
TGTGCCAGCAGTGCGGGGGACGACGAGCAGTACTTC
CASSAGDDEQYF
>.|TRBJ2-7|TRBV6-5|TRBD2
TGTGCCAGCACCAGGGTAGCGGGGGCCCTCCACGAGCAGTACTTC
CASTRVAGALHEQYF
>.|TRBJ1-5|TRBV5-6|.
TGTGCCAGCAGCGTTGGACAGACGCCCAATCAGCCCCAGCATTTT
CASSVGQTPNQPQHF
>.|TRBJ1-2|TRBV7-9|TRBD1
TGTGCCATCCGTCCGGGACAGGGAAACTATGGCTACACCTTC
CAIRPGQGNYGYTF
>.|TRBJ1-3|TRBV6-5|.
TGTGCCAGCAGGGCCCAGGGTACTGGAAACACCATATATTTT
CASRAQGTGNTIYF
>.|TRBJ2-7|TRBV29-1|.
TGCAGCGTTGAAGTCCCGAGGACATCAGCCTACGAGCAGTACTTC
CSVEVPRTSAYEQYF
>.|TRBJ2-7|TRBV7-8|TRBD2
TGTGCCAGCAGCTCACGGGGGGGAGAACCCTACGAGCAGTACTTC
CASSSRGGEPYEQYF
>.|TRBJ2-2|TRBV9|TRBD2
TGTGCCAGCAGCGTTGGCGCGGGGGGGCCTATCGGGGAGCTGTTTTTT
CASSVGAGGPIGELFF
>once|TRBJ2-5|TRBV6-2/TRBV6-3|TRBD1
TGTGCCAGCAGTGACAGGGTTGGGGGATTCCAAGAGACCCAGTACTTC
CASSDRVGGFQETQYF
>.|TRBJ2-7|TRBV10-3|.
TGTGCCATCAGCGGGGACACGACCTACGAGCAGTACTTC
CAISGDTTYEQYF
>.|TRBJ2-2|TRBV3-1/TRBV3-2|TRBD1
TGTGCCAGCAGCCAAACACAAAGAGGATGGACAGGGTGGGACACCGGGGAGCTGTTTTTT
CASSQTQRGWTGWDTGELFF
>.|TRBJ2-7|TRBV27|.
TGTGCCAGCAGTTTATTGCCCGGTCTCCCTCCCCTCTACGAGCAGTACTTC
CASSLLPGLPPLYEQYF
>.|TRBJ2-1|TRBV2|TRBD1
TGTGCCAGCAGCCCGGGACAGGGTAGCGTCTATGAGCAGTTCTTC
CASSPGQGSVYEQFF
>.|TRBJ2-3|TRBV6-4|.
TGTGCCAGCAGTGACCGGGGAGCTAGCACAGATACGCAGTATTTT
CASSDRGASTDTQYF
>.|TRBJ1-4|TRBV7-9|.
TGTGCCAGCACCCCGGGGTTAACTAATGAAAAACTGTTTTTT
CASTPGLTNEKLFF
>once|TRBJ1-2|TRBV19|.
TGTGCCAGTAGTATCTCTTCGGGGGGTTTTGGCTACACCTTC
CASSISSGGFGYTF
>.|TRBJ2-7|TRBV2|.
TGTGCCAGTAGTTATCTAACCCCCTACGAGCAGTACTTC
CASSYLTPYEQYF
>.|TRBJ1-3|TRBV28|TRBD1
TGTGCCAGCAGTTCAATGACAGGGGCTGGAAACACCATATATTTT
CASSSMTGAGNTIYF
>.|TRBJ2-5|TRBV4-1|TRBD1
TGCGCCAGCAGCATTCGCACAGGGGTCCAAGAGACCCAGTACTTC
CASSIRTGVQETQYF
>.|TRBJ2-1|TRBV10-3|.
TGTGCCATCAGTGAGTCGAACGGGTTCTACAATGAGCAGTTCTTC
CAISESNGFYNEQFF
>.|TRBJ2-7|TRBV6-2/TRBV6-3|.
TGTGCCAGCAGTTACCCTCCAGGGCTCGACGGCCTCTACGAGCAGTACTTC
CASSYPPGLDGLYEQYF
>.|TRBJ2-5|TRBV11-1|.
TGTGCCAGCAGCTCGGGTGGTATGGAGACCCAGTACTTC
CASSSGGMETQYF
>once|TRBJ2-7|TRBV3-1/TRBV3-2|.
TGTGCCAGCAGCCAACGGGTACACTCCTACGAGCAGTACTTC
CASSQRVHSYEQYF
>.|TRBJ1-2|TRBV19|TRBD1
TGTGCCAGTAGTGTCCAACCTACAGGGGGCTATGGCTACACCTTC
CASSVQPTGGYGYTF
>.|TRBJ2-3|TRBV3-1/TRBV3-2|TRBD1
TGTGCCAGCAGCCCAGCCGACAGGGTAGGAGATACGCAGTATTTT
CASSPADRVGDTQYF
>.|TRBJ1-3|TRBV29-1|.
TGCAGCATACTGGGGACTGACGGTACCTCTGGAAACACCATATATTTT
CSILGTDGTSGNTIYF
>.|TRBJ1-1|TRBV6-4|TRBD1
TGTGCCAGCAGTCCACAGGGGGCGAACACTGAAGCTTTCTTT
CASSPQGANTEAFF
>.|TRBJ1-4|TRBV27|TRBD1
TGTGCCAGCAAACCGGGACAGAGTAATGAAAAACTGTTTTTT
CASKPGQSNEKLFF
>.|TRBJ2-1|TRBV2|.
TGTGCCACGGGAGACATCGAGCAGTTCTTC
CATGDIEQFF
>.|TRBJ1-2|TRBV5-1|TRBD1
TGCGCCAGCAGCTTGACAGGGGGCCTCGATGGCTACACCTTC
CASSLTGGLDGYTF
>.|TRBJ1-5|TRBV15|.
TGTGCCACCAGCAGGAGGAATAGGGGTCAGCCCCAGCATTTT
CATSRRNRGQPQHF
>.|TRBJ1-4|TRBV19|.
TGTGCCAGTAGAACCGGGGTATCTGGTGAAAAACTGTTTTTT
CASRTGVSGEKLFF
>.|TRBJ1-6|TRBV3-1/TRBV3-2|.
TGTGCCAGCAGCCAAGAACCAGGCTCCTATAATTCACCCCTCCACTTT
CASSQEPGSYNSPLHF
>.|TRBJ2-5|TRBV18|.
TGTGCCAGCTCACCATTGCTCACAGGAGGGGAGACCCAGTACTTC
CASSPLLTGGETQYF
>.|TRBJ2-7|TRBV11-2|.
TGTGCCAGCAGCTTAGCCGATCCTGGGCCTTCCTACGAGCAGTACTTC
CASSLADPGPSYEQYF
>.|TRBJ2-1|TRBV6-5|.
TGTGCCAGCAGTTACGCTAGCGAGGCTTACAATGAGCAGTTCTTC
CASSYASEAYNEQFF
>.|TRBJ1-5|TRBV16|TRBD1
TGTGCCAGCAGCCAATGGACAGGGCAGATTCAGCCCCAGCATTTT
CASSQWTGQIQPQHF
>.|TRBJ2-5|TRBV6-5|TRBD2
TGTGCCAGCAGAGGACTAGCGGGGGGGCAAGAGACCCAGTACTTC
CASRGLAGGQETQYF
>.|TRBJ1-5|TRBV11-3|TRBD1
TGTGCCAGCAGCCAAGGACAGGGAAGCAATCAGCCCCAGCATTTT
CASSQGQGSNQPQHF
>.|TRBJ2-7|TRBV4-2|.
TGTGCCAGCAGCCAAGATTTAGAAAGATACCGCTACGAGCAGTACTTC
CASSQDLERYRYEQYF
>.|TRBJ1-1|TRBV7-8|.
TGTGCCAGCAGCCCCCCGGGTCTTCGCTCTGAAGCTTTCTTT
CASSPPGLRSEAFF
>.|TRBJ1-1|TRBV18|.
TGTGCCAGCTCACCACTCCGTACCACAAACACTGAAGCTTTCTTT
CASSPLRTTNTEAFF
>.|TRBJ2-5|TRBV30|.
TGTGCCTGGAGGGAACTAGAGAGAAAAGAGACCCAGTACTTC
CAWRELERKETQYF